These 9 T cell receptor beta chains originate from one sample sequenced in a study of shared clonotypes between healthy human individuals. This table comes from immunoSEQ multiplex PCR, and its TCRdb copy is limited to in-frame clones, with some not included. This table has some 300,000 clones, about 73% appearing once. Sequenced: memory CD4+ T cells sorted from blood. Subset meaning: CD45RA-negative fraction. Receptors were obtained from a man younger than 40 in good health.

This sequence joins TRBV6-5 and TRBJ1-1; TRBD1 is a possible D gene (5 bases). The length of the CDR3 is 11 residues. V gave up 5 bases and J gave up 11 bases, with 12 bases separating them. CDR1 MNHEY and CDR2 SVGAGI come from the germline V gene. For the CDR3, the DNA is TGTGCCAGCAGTCTCAGGGAGAGGGCTTTCTTT. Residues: CASSLRERAFF.

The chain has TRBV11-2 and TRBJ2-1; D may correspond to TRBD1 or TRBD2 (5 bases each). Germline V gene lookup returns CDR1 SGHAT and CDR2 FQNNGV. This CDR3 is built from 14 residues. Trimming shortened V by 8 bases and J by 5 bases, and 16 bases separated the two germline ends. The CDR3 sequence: CASGLGTANNEQFF. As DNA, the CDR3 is TGTGCCAGCGGTCTGGGGACGGCGAACAATGAGCAGTTCTTC.

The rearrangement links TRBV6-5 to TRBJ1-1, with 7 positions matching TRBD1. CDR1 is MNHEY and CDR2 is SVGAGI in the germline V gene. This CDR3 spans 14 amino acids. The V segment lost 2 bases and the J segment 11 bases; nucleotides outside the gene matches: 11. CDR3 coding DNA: TGTGCCAGCAGTTACGTTATGAATCAGGGGGAGGCTTTCTTT. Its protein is CASSYVMNQGEAFF.

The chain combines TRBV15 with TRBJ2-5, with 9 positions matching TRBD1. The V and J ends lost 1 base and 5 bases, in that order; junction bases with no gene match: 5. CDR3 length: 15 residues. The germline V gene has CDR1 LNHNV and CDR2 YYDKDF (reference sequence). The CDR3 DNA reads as TGTGCCACCAGCAGAGTGGGGACAGGGTTGGAGACCCAGTACTTC. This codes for CATSRVGTGLETQYF.

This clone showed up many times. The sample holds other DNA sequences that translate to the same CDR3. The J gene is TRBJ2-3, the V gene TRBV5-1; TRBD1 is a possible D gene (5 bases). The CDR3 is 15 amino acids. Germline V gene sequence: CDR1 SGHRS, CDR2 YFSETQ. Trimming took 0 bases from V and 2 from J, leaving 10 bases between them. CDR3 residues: CASSLEQGNTDTQYF. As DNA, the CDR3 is TGCGCCAGCAGCTTGGAGCAGGGAAACACAGATACGCAGTATTTT.

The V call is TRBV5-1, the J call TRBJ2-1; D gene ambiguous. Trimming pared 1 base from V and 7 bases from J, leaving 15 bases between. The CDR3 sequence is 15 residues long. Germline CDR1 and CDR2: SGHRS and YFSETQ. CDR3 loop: CASSLSWSVRNEQFF. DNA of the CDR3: TGCGCCAGCAGCTTGAGTTGGTCAGTTCGAAATGAGCAGTTCTTC.

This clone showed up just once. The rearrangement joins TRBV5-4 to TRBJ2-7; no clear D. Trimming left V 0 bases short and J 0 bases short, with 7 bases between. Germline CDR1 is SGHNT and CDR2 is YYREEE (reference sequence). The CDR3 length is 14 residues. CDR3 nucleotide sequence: TGTGCCAGCAGCTTGGAACGCCCCTCCTACGAGCAGTACTTC. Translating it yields CASSLERPSYEQYF.

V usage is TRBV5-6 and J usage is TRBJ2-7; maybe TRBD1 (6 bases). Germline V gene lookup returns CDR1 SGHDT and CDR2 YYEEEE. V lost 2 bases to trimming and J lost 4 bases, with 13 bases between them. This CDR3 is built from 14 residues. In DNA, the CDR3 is TGTGCCAGCAGCTTATTACAGGGCAAGTACGAGCAGTACTTC. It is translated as CASSLLQGKYEQYF.

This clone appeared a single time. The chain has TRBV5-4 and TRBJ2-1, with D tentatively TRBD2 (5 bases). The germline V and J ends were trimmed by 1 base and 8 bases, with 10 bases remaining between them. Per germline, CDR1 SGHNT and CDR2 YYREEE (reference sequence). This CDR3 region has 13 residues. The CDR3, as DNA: TGTGCCAGCAGCTTGAGGACTTCGGATGAGCAGTTCTTC. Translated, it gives CASSLRTSDEQFF. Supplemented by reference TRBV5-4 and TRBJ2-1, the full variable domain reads ETGVTQSPTHLIKTRGQQVTLRCSSQSGHNTVSWYQQALGQGPQFIFQYYREEENGRGNFPPRFSGLQFPNYSSELNVNALELDDSALYLCASSLRTSDEQFFGPGTRLTVL.